Sequencing of this TCR beta chain was carried out in a study of blood T cells in healthy people across ages. Points on this clonotype: Antigen: not known. One end of the junction is discordant with germline, which a read error may explain.

All donors came from Russia, were Caucasian and healthy, and spanned ages about 6 to 90. Using a J-beta primer mix together with a sample-barcoded 5' primer, a second PCR was run for roughly 7 to 11 cycles. TCRdb processed the 5' RACE reads anew with MiXCR; each CDR3 protein has one entry. This table has 1.5 million to 2 million distinct CDR3 sequences, less than 50% appearing once. Findings and limits, study-wide: Diversity was estimated from one million T cells, and these estimates were considered underestimates.

The sample consisted of blood. This TCR was recovered from a woman between 35 and 50 years old in good health.

CDR3 nucleotide sequence: TGTGCCAGCAGTACACAAAGCTACAATGAGCATTTCTTC. It is translated as CASSTQSYNEHFF. This sequence joins TRBV7-2 and TRBJ2-1; D is ambiguous. The CDR3 totals 13 residues. Germline CDR1 reads SGHTA; CDR2 reads FQGNSA.